This T cell receptor (beta chain) was retrieved from a study of Ad26.COV2.S vaccination and SARS-CoV-2 variants. General study results and limits: Possible underestimation of total T cell responses by the TCR breadth and depth analyses was noted. Breadth of non-spike TCRs did not differ between vaccinees and placebo recipients.

Comments on this clone: Its antigen is still unknown.

The assay was immunoSEQ multiplex PCR, and TCRdb's table has in-frame clones only and misses some. The data show over 110,000 clones, roughly 85% seen once. Germline CDR1 is LGHNA and CDR2 is YSLEER. V lost 3 bases and J 2 bases, leaving 13 bases between the germline ends. This CDR3 contains 16 residues. The chain joins TRBV4-3 to TRBJ2-2; D ambiguous. The sequence derives from a human donor who had recovered from COVID-19. The sample in question was peripheral blood, obtained after recovery from COVID-19. The chain's CDR3 is CASSHFAGTNTGELFF. The CDR3 coding sequence is TGCGCCAGCAGCCATTTCGCAGGAACAAACACCGGGGAGCTGTTTTTT.